The entry that follows covers one TCR beta chain sequence. Germline V gene sequence: CDR1 SGHRS, CDR2 YFSETQ. The CDR3 has 13 amino acids. V was shortened by 0 bases and J by 9 bases, with 10 bases between the two germline ends. This sample is drawn from a study of identical twins. TCRdb recomputed calls from the 5' RACE reads with MiXCR, one row per CDR3 protein. The sample carries a few hundred thousand distinct CDR3 sequences, less than 9.5% recorded once. This same sample was also part of a study on yellow fever vaccine responses in identical twins.

This clonotype was obtained from a woman aged 18 to 35 in good health. The sequenced sample consisted of CD8+ T cells sorted from blood. The chain is built from TRBV5-1 and TRBJ1-5; maybe TRBD1 (5 bases). The CDR3 reads CASSLGGSPPQHF. CDR3 nucleotide sequence: TGCGCCAGCAGCTTGGGGGGGTCTCCGCCCCAGCATTTT.